This T cell receptor beta chain was identified in a study of cytomegalovirus exposure and HLA in healthy donors. In nominal health when sampled, donors likely had unrecorded immune exposures nonetheless. Trimming cost V 0 bases and J 4 bases; bases outside gene matches: 6. The germline V gene has CDR1 SGHNT and CDR2 YYREEE (reference sequence). This CDR3 has 16 residues. General study findings and limits: Across HLA loci, a later analysis found differing TCR association rates, with DRB1 most and HLA-C fewest. A later analysis linked a missense variant in DCLRE1C to the trimming of TCR beta V and J genes.

Concerning this clone itself: Its antigen is not known.

Primers: 60 Vbeta forward and 13 Jbeta reverse. Here immunoSEQ multiplex PCR was the method, and the copy in TCRdb shows in-frame clones only, minus some. The repertoire holds over 100,000 clones, with around 64% as singletons. Sequences were obtained from PBMCs. The chain carries TRBV5-4 and TRBJ2-2; 7 nucleotides match TRBD1. This receptor was identified in a woman aged 25 to 39 in good health and CMV-seronegative. Written as DNA, the CDR3 is TGTGCCAGCAGCTTGGTGGCAGGGGGTCCCACCGGGGAGCTGTTTTTT. Protein product: CASSLVAGGPTGELFF.